This T cell receptor beta chain was sequenced during a study of blood T cell repertoires in COVID-19. V lost 8 bases and J lost 4; bases outside the gene matches: 10. CDR3 length: 14 residues. CDR1 and CDR2 from the germline V gene are GTSNPN and SVGIG (reference sequence). In the original analysis: Reference gene primer amplification in the assay estimated nucleated cell counts. Here immunoSEQ multiplex PCR was the method, and the copy in TCRdb shows in-frame clones only, minus some. D and trimming were read from the DNA, whereas the V and J calls and clone size are those reported in that table. Here the sample spans about 70,000 clones, approximately 89% being singletons.

The chain uses TRBV30 and TRBJ2-2; TRBD2 agrees at 7 bases. The sample was peripheral blood. The sequence was obtained from a man at least 80 years old with acute or convalescent COVID-19. Here the CDR3 DNA reads TGTGCCACACAAACAGGCGGGGGCACCGGGGAGCTGTTTTTT. As protein: CATQTGGGTGELFF.